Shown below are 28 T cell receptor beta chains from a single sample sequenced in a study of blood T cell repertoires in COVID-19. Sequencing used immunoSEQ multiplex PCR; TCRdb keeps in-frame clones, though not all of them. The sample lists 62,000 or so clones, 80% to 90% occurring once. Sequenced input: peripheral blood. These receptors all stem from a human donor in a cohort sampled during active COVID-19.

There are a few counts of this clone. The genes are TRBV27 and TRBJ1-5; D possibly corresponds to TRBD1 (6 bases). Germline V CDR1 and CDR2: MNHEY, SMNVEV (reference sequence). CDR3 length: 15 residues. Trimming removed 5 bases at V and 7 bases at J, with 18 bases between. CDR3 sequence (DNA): TGTGCCAGCAGTACATCAACAGGGTGGCGACAGCCCCAGCATTTT. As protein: CASSTSTGWRQPQHF.

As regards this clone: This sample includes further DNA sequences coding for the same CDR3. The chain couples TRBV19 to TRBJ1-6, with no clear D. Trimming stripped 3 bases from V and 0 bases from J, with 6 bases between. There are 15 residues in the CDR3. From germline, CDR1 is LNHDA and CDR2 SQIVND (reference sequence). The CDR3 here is CASSMGSSYNSPLHF. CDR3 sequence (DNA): TGTGCCAGTAGTATGGGGAGCTCCTATAATTCACCCCTCCACTTT.

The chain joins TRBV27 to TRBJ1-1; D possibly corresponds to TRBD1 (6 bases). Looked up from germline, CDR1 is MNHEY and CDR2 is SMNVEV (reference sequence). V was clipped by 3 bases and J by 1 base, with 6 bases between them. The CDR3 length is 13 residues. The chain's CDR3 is CASSLTGNTEAFF. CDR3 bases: TGTGCCAGCAGTTTGACAGGGAACACTGAAGCTTTCTTT.

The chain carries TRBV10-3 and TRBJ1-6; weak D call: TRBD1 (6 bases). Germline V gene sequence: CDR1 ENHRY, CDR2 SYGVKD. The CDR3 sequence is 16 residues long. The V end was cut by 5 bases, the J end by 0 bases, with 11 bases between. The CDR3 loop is CAISRQESSYNSPLHF. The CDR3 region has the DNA TGTGCCATCAGTCGACAGGAGAGCTCCTATAATTCACCCCTCCACTTT.

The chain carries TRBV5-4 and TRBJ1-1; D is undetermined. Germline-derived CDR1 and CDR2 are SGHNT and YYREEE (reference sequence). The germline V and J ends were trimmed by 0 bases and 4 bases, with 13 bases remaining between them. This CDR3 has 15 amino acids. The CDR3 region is CASSLGRTRVTEAFF. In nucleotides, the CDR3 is TGTGCCAGCAGCTTGGGCAGGACGCGGGTCACTGAAGCTTTCTTT.

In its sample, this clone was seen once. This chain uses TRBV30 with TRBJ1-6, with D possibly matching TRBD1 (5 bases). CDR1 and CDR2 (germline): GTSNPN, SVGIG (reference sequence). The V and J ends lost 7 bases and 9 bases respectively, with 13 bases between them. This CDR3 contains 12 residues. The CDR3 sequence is CASAGGSSPLHF. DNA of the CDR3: TGTGCCTCGGCGGGGGGAAGTTCACCCCTCCACTTT.

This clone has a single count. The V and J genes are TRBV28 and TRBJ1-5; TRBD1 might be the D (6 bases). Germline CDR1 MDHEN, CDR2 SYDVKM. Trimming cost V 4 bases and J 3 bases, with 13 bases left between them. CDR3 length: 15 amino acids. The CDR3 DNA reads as TGTGCCAGCAGTTATCCGGACAGCTCCAATCAGCCCCAGCATTTT. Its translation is CASSYPDSSNQPQHF.

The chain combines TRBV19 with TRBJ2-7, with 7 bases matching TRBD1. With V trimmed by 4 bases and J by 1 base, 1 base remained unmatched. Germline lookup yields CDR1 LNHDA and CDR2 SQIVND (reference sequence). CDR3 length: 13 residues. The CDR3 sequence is CASSTGGSYEQYF. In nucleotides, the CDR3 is TGTGCCAGTAGTACAGGGGGATCCTACGAGCAGTACTTC.

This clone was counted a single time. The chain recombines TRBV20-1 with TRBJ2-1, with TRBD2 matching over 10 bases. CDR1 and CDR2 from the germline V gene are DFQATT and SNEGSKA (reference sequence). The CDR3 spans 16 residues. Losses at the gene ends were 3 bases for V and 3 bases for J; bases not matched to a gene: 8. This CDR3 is CSASATGTSVYNEQFF. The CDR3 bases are TGCAGTGCTAGTGCTACCGGGACTAGCGTCTACAATGAGCAGTTCTTC.

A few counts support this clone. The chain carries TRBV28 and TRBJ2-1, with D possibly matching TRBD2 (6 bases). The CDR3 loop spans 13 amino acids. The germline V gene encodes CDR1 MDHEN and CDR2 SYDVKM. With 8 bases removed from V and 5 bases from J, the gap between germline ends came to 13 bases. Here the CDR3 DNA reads TGTGCCAGCGCCTCGGGGGAAAACAATGAGCAGTTCTTC. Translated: CASASGENNEQFF.

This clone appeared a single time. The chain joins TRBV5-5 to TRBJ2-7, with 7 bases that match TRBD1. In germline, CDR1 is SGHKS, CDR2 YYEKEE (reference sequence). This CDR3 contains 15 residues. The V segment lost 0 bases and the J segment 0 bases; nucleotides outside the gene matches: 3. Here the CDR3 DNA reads TGTGCCAGCAGCTTGGAAGGACAGGCCTCCTACGAGCAGTACTTC. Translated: CASSLEGQASYEQYF.

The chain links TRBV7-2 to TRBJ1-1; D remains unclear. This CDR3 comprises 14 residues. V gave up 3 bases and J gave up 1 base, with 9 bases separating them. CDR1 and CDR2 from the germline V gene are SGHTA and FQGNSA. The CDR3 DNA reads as TGTGCCAGCAGCTTCCGGGTTTCGAACACTGAAGCTTTCTTT. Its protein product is CASSFRVSNTEAFF.

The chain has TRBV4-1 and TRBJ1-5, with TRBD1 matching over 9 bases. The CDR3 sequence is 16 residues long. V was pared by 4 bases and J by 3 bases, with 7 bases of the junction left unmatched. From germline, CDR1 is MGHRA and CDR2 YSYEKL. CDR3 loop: CASSRPGQGINQPQHF. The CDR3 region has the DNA TGCGCCAGCAGCCGTCCGGGACAGGGAATCAATCAGCCCCAGCATTTT.

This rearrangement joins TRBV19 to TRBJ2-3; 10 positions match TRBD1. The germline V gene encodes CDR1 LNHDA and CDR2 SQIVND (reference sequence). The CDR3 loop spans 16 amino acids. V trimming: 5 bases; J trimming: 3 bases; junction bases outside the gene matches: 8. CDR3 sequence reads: CASSSWGQGPTDTQYF. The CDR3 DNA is TGTGCCAGTAGTTCCTGGGGACAGGGGCCTACAGATACGCAGTATTTT.

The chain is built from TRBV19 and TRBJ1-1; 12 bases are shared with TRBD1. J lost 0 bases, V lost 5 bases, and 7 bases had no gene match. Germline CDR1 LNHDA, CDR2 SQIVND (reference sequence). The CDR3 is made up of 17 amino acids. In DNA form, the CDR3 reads TGTGCCAGTAGTTCCGGGACAGGGGGCGCGGTGAACACTGAAGCTTTCTTT. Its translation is CASSSGTGGAVNTEAFF.

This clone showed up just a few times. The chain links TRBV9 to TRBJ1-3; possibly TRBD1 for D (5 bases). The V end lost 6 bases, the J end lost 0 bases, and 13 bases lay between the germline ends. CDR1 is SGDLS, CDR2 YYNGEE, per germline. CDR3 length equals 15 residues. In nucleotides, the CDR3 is TGTGCCAGCAACCCAGGGCTCGGCTCTGGAAACACCATATATTTT. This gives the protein CASNPGLGSGNTIYF.

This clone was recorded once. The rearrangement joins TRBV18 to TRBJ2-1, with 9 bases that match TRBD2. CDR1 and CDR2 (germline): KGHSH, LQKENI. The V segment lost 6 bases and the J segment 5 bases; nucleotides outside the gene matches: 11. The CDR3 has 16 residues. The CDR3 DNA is TGTGCCAGCTCCCCCGGGACTAGCCGAGGGAACAATGAGCAGTTCTTC. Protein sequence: CASSPGTSRGNNEQFF. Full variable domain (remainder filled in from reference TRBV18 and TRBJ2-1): NAGVMQNPRHLVRRRGQEARLRCSPMKGHSHVYWYRQLPEEGLKFMVYLQKENIIDESGMPKERFSAEFPKEGPSILRIQQVVRGDSAAYFCASSPGTSRGNNEQFFGPGTRLTVL.

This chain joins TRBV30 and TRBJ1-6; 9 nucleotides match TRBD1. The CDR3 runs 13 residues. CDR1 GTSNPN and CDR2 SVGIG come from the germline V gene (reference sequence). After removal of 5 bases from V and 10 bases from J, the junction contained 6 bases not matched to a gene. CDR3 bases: TGTGCCTGGGGGGGACAGGGAAAATCACCCCTCCACTTT. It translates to CAWGGQGKSPLHF.

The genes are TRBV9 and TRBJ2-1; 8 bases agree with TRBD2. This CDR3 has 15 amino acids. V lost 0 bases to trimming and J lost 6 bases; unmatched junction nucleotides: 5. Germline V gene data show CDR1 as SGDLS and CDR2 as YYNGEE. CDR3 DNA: TGTGCCAGCAGCGTAGAGGTAGCGGGACGCAATGAGCAGTTCTTC. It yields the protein CASSVEVAGRNEQFF.

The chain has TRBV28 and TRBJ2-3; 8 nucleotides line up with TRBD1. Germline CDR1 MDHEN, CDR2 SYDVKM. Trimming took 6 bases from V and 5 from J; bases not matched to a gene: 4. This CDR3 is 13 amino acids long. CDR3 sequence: CASRAGGIDTQYF. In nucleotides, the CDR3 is TGTGCCAGCAGGGCAGGGGGCATAGATACGCAGTATTTT.

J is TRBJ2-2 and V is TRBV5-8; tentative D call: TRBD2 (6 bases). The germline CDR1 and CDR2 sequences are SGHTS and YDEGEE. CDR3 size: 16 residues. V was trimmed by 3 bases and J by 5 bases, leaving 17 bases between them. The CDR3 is CASSSGDNFRTGELFF. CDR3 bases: TGTGCCAGCAGCTCGGGAGATAATTTTCGGACCGGGGAGCTGTTTTTT.

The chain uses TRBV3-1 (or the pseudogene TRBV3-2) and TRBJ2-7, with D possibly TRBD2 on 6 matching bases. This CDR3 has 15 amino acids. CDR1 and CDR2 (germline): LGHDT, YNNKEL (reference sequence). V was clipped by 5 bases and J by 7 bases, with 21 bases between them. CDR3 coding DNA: TGTGCCAGCAGCTCCTACACCGGGACTCCCCCGGAGCAGTACTTC. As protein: CASSSYTGTPPEQYF.

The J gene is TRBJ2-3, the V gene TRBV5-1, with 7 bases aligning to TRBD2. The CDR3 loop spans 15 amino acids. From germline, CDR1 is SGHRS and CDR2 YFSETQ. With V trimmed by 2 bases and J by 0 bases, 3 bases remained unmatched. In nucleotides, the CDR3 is TGCGCCAGCAGCTTCGGGGGGTCGAGCACAGATACGCAGTATTTT. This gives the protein CASSFGGSSTDTQYF.

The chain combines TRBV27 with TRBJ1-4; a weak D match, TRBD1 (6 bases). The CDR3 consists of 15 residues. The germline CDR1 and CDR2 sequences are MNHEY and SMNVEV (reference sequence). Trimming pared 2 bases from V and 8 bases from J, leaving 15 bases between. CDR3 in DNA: TGTGCCAGCAGTTTAAGACAGGTGCATAAGGAAAAACTGTTTTTT. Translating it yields CASSLRQVHKEKLFF.

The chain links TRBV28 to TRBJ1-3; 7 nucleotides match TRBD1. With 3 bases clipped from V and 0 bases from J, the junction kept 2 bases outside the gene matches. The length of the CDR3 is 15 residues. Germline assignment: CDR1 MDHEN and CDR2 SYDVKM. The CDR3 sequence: CASSLGQSSGNTIYF. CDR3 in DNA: TGTGCCAGCAGTTTGGGACAGAGCTCTGGAAACACCATATATTTT.

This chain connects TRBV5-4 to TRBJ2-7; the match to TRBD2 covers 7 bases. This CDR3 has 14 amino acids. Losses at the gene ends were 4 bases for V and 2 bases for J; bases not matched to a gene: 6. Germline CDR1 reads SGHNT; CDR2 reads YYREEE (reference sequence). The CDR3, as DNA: TGTGCCAGCAGCCCGGCGGGAGTAGCCTACGAGCAGTACTTC. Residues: CASSPAGVAYEQYF. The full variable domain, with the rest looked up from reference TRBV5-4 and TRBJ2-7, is ETGVTQSPTHLIKTRGQQVTLRCSSQSGHNTVSWYQQALGQGPQFIFQYYREEENGRGNFPPRFSGLQFPNYSSELNVNALELDDSALYLCASSPAGVAYEQYFGPGTRLTVT.

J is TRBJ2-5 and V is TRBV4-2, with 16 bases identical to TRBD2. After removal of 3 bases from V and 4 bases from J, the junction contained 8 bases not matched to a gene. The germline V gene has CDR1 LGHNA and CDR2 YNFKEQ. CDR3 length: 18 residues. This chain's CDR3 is CASSHPGTSGGARETQYF. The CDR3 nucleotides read TGTGCCAGCAGCCATCCCGGGACTAGCGGGGGGGCCAGAGAGACCCAGTACTTC.

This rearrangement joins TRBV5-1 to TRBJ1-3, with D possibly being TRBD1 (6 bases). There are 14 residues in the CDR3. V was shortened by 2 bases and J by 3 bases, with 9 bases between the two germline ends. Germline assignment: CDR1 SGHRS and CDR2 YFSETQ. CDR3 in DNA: TGCGCCAGCAGCTTTACAGGGTTTGGAAACACCATATATTTT. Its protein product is CASSFTGFGNTIYF.